Below are 24 T cell receptor beta chains sequenced from a single sample in a study of blood T cell repertoires in COVID-19. Only in-frame clones appear in the TCRdb table, and some are missing; sequencing was by immunoSEQ multiplex PCR. The profile shows 75,000 to 100,000 clones, about 84% of them singletons. Sequenced material: peripheral blood. The receptor source for this set is a man aged 55 to 70 with acute or convalescent COVID-19.

V gene TRBV9 combines with J gene TRBJ1-5; 8 bases match TRBD1. This CDR3 region has 15 residues. After removal of 3 bases from V and 4 bases from J, the junction contained 6 bases not matched to a gene. Germline V gene sequence: CDR1 SGDLS, CDR2 YYNGEE. As DNA, the CDR3 is TGTGCCAGCAGCGCCCGGGACAGGCCGAATCAGCCCCAGCATTTT. As protein: CASSARDRPNQPQHF.

This clone was seen just once. The rearrangement joins TRBV2 to TRBJ2-7; 9 nucleotides line up with TRBD2. Germline V gives CDR1 SNHLY, CDR2 FYNNEI. The CDR3 consists of 16 residues. J lost 6 bases, V lost 3 bases, and 12 bases had no gene match. CDR3 amino acids: CASSDGFWLAGPEQYF. The CDR3 coding sequence is TGTGCCAGCAGTGATGGGTTCTGGCTAGCGGGACCCGAGCAGTACTTC.

The rearrangement joins TRBV6-5 to TRBJ2-1; 7 bases align to TRBD1. The germline V gene has CDR1 MNHEY and CDR2 SVGAGI. The CDR3 length is 15 residues. The junction had 10 bases not matched to a gene; V was cut back by 4 bases and J by 7 bases. CDR3 loop: CASSSQGLDGNEQFF. The DNA of the CDR3 is TGTGCCAGCAGTTCACAGGGGCTGGACGGGAATGAGCAGTTCTTC.

V gene TRBV5-1 combines with J gene TRBJ2-1, with 9 nucleotides matching TRBD2. V shed 5 bases and J 6 bases; nucleotides not matched to a gene: 6. The CDR3 loop spans 14 amino acids. The germline V gene has CDR1 SGHRS and CDR2 YFSETQ. CDR3 coding DNA: TGCGCCAGCAGAATGGTAGCGGGAGTCAATGAGCAGTTCTTC. The encoded protein is CASRMVAGVNEQFF.

This clone came up once. V usage is TRBV6-2 or TRBV6-3 and J usage is TRBJ1-2; 11 bases are shared with TRBD1. J gave up 4 bases and V 2 bases, and 3 bases lay outside the gene matches. The CDR3 is 15 residues long. Germline V lookup: CDR1 MNHEY, CDR2 SVGEGT. The chain's CDR3 is CASSYRDRGIYGYTF. The CDR3 DNA reads as TGTGCCAGCAGTTACCGGGACAGGGGGATCTATGGCTACACCTTC.

This clone was picked up a small number of times. The chain has TRBV7-6 and TRBJ1-2; 8 nucleotides match TRBD1. The CDR3 has 16 amino acids. The V gene end was trimmed by 5 bases and the J gene end by 5 bases; junction bases not matched to a gene: 13. CDR1 is SGHVS and CDR2 is FNYEAQ in the germline V gene. In DNA form, the CDR3 reads TGTGCCAGCAGCCCACCCTCCGCGACAGGGGCATATGGCTACACCTTC. This gives the protein CASSPPSATGAYGYTF.

This chain uses TRBV15 with TRBJ2-5; 9 bases are shared with TRBD1. The V segment lost 8 bases and the J segment 6 bases; nucleotides outside the gene matches: 4. The CDR3 runs to 12 residues. Germline values: CDR1 LNHNV, CDR2 YYDKDF (reference sequence). This CDR3 is CATGTGPKTQYF. The CDR3 bases are TGTGCCACCGGGACAGGGCCGAAGACCCAGTACTTC.

The gene calls are TRBV3-1 (or the pseudogene TRBV3-2) and TRBJ1-2; 9 nucleotides line up with TRBD1. The V gene end was trimmed by 0 bases and the J gene end by 8 bases; junction bases not matched to a gene: 13. The CDR3 contains 17 residues. The germline V gene has CDR1 LGHDT and CDR2 YNNKEL (reference sequence). CDR3 loop: CASSQDDPWTGAAGYTF. DNA of the CDR3: TGTGCCAGCAGCCAAGATGACCCCTGGACAGGGGCCGCCGGCTACACCTTC.

V and J are TRBV7-2 and TRBJ2-7; 9 nucleotides match TRBD2. Germline CDR1 is SGHTA and CDR2 is FQGNSA. The V and J ends lost 1 base and 7 bases, in that order; junction bases with no gene match: 8. The CDR3 consists of 15 residues. CDR3 sequence (DNA): TGTGCCAGCAGCTTAGATTTAGCGGGAGCGGGAGAGCAGTACTTC. Its translation: CASSLDLAGAGEQYF.

The chain joins TRBV4-2 to TRBJ2-1, with D perhaps matching TRBD2 (6 bases). Germline values: CDR1 LGHNA, CDR2 YNFKEQ. The V gene lost 4 bases and the J gene lost 7 bases, with 8 bases spanning the gap. The CDR3 has 12 residues. The CDR3 spells CASSRSGNEQFF. DNA for the CDR3: TGTGCCAGCAGCCGTAGCGGTAATGAGCAGTTCTTC.

For the CDR3, the DNA is TGTGCCAGCAGTGAAGCGCTCCTAGTCGGGGAAGAGACCCAGTACTTC. It yields the protein CASSEALLVGEETQYF. The J gene is TRBJ2-5, the V gene TRBV2; D may be TRBD2 (5 bases). The CDR3 loop spans 16 amino acids. Germline CDR1 is SNHLY and CDR2 is FYNNEI. Trimming removed 0 bases at V and 3 bases at J, with 14 bases between.

The chain joins TRBV5-1 to TRBJ1-1; TRBD1 agrees at 8 bases. The CDR3 sequence is 14 residues long. J was trimmed by 1 base and V by 2 bases; bases with no gene match: 1. In germline, CDR1 is SGHRS, CDR2 YFSETQ. The CDR3 loop is CASSFTGGNTEAFF. Written as DNA, the CDR3 is TGCGCCAGCAGCTTCACAGGGGGGAACACTGAAGCTTTCTTT.

The chain has TRBV27 and TRBJ2-5; 7 positions agree with TRBD2. V lost 1 base and J lost 1; bases outside the gene matches: 6. The CDR3 loop spans 16 amino acids. Germline V CDR1 and CDR2: MNHEY, SMNVEV (reference sequence). The CDR3 region is CASSLWGRATQETQYF. The CDR3 DNA is TGTGCCAGCAGTTTATGGGGGAGGGCAACCCAAGAGACCCAGTACTTC.

The V call is TRBV2, the J call TRBJ2-7; 11 nucleotides agree with TRBD2. The CDR3 runs to 14 residues. The J segment lost 1 base and the V segment lost 6 bases, leaving 2 bases of the junction unmatched. The germline V gene encodes CDR1 SNHLY and CDR2 FYNNEI. CDR3 region: CASRTSGTSYEQYF. CDR3 DNA sequence: TGTGCCAGCAGGACTAGCGGGACTTCCTACGAGCAGTACTTC. Drawing the rest from reference TRBV2 and TRBJ2-7, the complete variable domain is EPEVTQTPSHQVTQMGQEVILRCVPISNHLYFYWYRQILGQKVEFLVSFYNNEISEKSEIFDDQFSVERPDGSNFTLKIRSTKLEDSAMYFCASRTSGTSYEQYFGPGTRLTVT.

The CDR3 is CASTPPSSGTSLHNEQFF. As DNA, the CDR3 is TGTGCCAGCACCCCCCCGTCATCCGGGACTAGTTTACACAATGAGCAGTTCTTC. This chain links TRBV28 with TRBJ2-1; 8 positions match TRBD2. CDR3 length equals 18 residues. The V gene's germline CDR1 is MDHEN and CDR2 SYDVKM. With 7 bases clipped from V and 5 bases from J, the junction kept 19 bases outside the gene matches.

The rearrangement links TRBV30 to TRBJ1-5; D is possibly TRBD1 (5 bases). Trimming removed 5 bases from V and 3 bases from J, with 11 bases in between. The CDR3 has 13 residues. Germline assignment: CDR1 GTSNPN and CDR2 SVGIG (reference sequence). The DNA of the CDR3 is TGTGCCTGGTCGGAGGGGCTCAATCAGCCCCAGCATTTT. Translated: CAWSEGLNQPQHF. The full variable domain, completed using reference TRBV30 and TRBJ1-5, is SQTIHQWPATLVQPVGSPLSLECTVEGTSNPNLYWYRQAAGRGLQLLFYSVGIGQISSEVPQNLSASRPQDRQFILSSKKLLLSDSGFYLCAWSEGLNQPQHFGDGTRLSIL.

The chain uses TRBV6-5 and TRBJ1-2, with D perhaps TRBD1 (5 bases). Germline CDR1 MNHEY, CDR2 SVGAGI. CDR3 length: 13 amino acids. The germline V and J ends were trimmed by 6 bases and 5 bases, with 13 bases remaining between them. CDR3 nucleotide sequence: TGTGCCAGCAGGCGGGACGGATCATATGGCTACACCTTC. The encoded protein is CASRRDGSYGYTF.

Only a few counts were recorded for this clone. The J gene is TRBJ1-5, the V gene TRBV5-5; no definite D call. The ends were cut back, 0 bases at V and 7 bases at J, with 11 bases in the middle. Germline CDR1 is SGHKS and CDR2 is YYEKEE (reference sequence). This CDR3 comprises 14 residues. In nucleotides, the CDR3 is TGTGCCAGCAGCTTGGCGAGAGGTGTGCAGCCCCAGCATTTT. This translates into CASSLARGVQPQHF.

This clone was recorded only once. The genes are TRBV9 and TRBJ1-4; D is perhaps TRBD1 (6 bases). Germline-derived CDR1 and CDR2 are SGDLS and YYNGEE. V was shortened by 4 bases and J by 3 bases, with 13 bases between the two germline ends. The CDR3 has 15 residues. As DNA, the CDR3 is TGTGCCAGCAGCCCTGGGACATCGGCTAATGAAAAACTGTTTTTT. Translation gives CASSPGTSANEKLFF.

The chain is built from TRBV19 and TRBJ2-5; the match to TRBD2 covers 8 bases. CDR1 LNHDA and CDR2 SQIVND come from the germline V gene (reference sequence). CDR3 size: 15 residues. The V and J ends lost 2 bases and 5 bases, in that order; junction bases with no gene match: 7. CDR3 bases: TGTGCCAGTAGTATATCAACGGGGGGGTGGGAGACCCAGTACTTC. This translates into CASSISTGGWETQYF.

The chain is built from TRBV6-2 or TRBV6-3 and TRBJ2-2; 9 bases agree with TRBD1. J was trimmed by 4 bases and V by 4 bases; bases with no gene match: 4. Looked up from germline, CDR1 is MNHEY and CDR2 is SVGEGT. The CDR3 sequence is 15 residues long. The CDR3 sequence is CASSWTGALTGELFF. The CDR3, as DNA: TGTGCCAGCAGTTGGACAGGGGCCCTCACCGGGGAGCTGTTTTTT.

On this clone itself: One end of the junction fails to match germline, which may point to a read error. This chain uses TRBV7-7 with TRBJ2-7; D is possibly TRBD1 (6 bases). The germline CDR1 and CDR2 sequences are SSHAT and FNYEAQ (reference sequence). There are 15 residues in the CDR3. CDR3 DNA sequence: TGTGCTAGCAGCATAAGGACAGAGGACTCCTACGAGCAGTACTTC. Encoded protein: CASSIRTEDSYEQYF.

In this sample, this clone turned up a few times. J is TRBJ1-1 and V is TRBV18; 9 nucleotides match TRBD1. The CDR3 consists of 17 residues. After removal of 2 bases from V and 6 bases from J, the junction contained 13 bases not matched to a gene. Germline V lookup: CDR1 KGHSH, CDR2 LQKENI. The DNA for the CDR3 is TGTGCCAGCTCACCAAACTTACCGGGACAGGGTTTCGCTGAAGCTTTCTTT. Translated: CASSPNLPGQGFAEAFF.

The chain carries TRBV11-3 and TRBJ2-5, with 8 bases fitting TRBD1. Trimming removed 4 bases from V and 2 bases from J; junction bases left unmatched: 6. Per germline, CDR1 SGHNT and CDR2 YENEEA. The CDR3 covers 15 residues. CDR3: CASSWGTGRQETQYF. The CDR3 region has the DNA TGTGCCAGCAGCTGGGGGACAGGACGACAAGAGACCCAGTACTTC.